These 30 T cell receptor beta chains came from one sample sequenced in a study of regulatory T cells in long-lasting Graves disease. Library construction for TCR beta used iRepertoire HTBI primers and Arm-PCR of CDR3 regions. TCRdb processed the multiplex PCR reads anew with MiXCR; each CDR3 protein has one entry. The sample has around 400,000 distinct CDR3 sequences; less than 25% are singletons. The time point is: persistent/refractory GD, antithyroid drugs over 5 years with positive TRAb. There was RNA extracted from PBMCs, and the TCR library was made from it. Specimen: peripheral blood mononuclear cells (PBMCs), collected when the disease was refractory, from a patient treated with antithyroid drugs. The receptors were sampled from a female donor with Graves disease.

This clonotype has at least ten counts. CDR3 region: CASSARISYEQYF. In DNA form, the CDR3 reads TGTGCCAGCAGTGCGCGAATATCTTACGAGCAGTACTTC. The chain combines TRBV6-1 with TRBJ2-7; D is uncertain. Germline-derived CDR1 and CDR2 are MNHNS and SASEGT. There are 13 residues in the CDR3. The V gene lost 4 bases and the J gene lost 4 bases, with 11 bases spanning the gap.

The sample holds a few counts of this clonotype. The chain combines TRBV10-3 with TRBJ2-1; a weak D match, TRBD2 (5 bases). V lost 8 bases, J lost 5 bases, and 16 bases lay in between. Looked up from germline, CDR1 is ENHRY and CDR2 is SYGVKD. The CDR3 has 14 amino acids. CDR3 nucleotides: TGTGCCATCGCGGACGGAGGCCCCAACAATGAGCAGTTCTTC. This sequence encodes CAIADGGPNNEQFF.

This clonotype was seen more than once but under ten times. The V call is TRBV11-2, the J call TRBJ2-2; D is unclear. The CDR3 runs 16 residues. Germline CDR1 SGHAT, CDR2 FQNNGV. V lost 1 base and J 0 bases, leaving 9 bases between the germline ends. This chain's CDR3 is CASSLVRTPNTGELFF. As DNA, the CDR3 is TGTGCCAGCAGCTTAGTCCGGACCCCGAACACCGGGGAGCTGTTTTTT.

This clonotype was counted a few times. V usage is TRBV25-1 and J usage is TRBJ1-5; D is ambiguous. CDR1 and CDR2 from the germline V gene are MGHDK and SYGVNS. With 1 base removed from V and 6 bases from J, the gap between germline ends came to 4 bases. This CDR3 region has 12 residues. For the CDR3, the DNA is TGTGCCAGCAGTGAATTGGGTCAGCCCCAGCATTTT. Its protein product is CASSELGQPQHF.

This clonotype was observed many times. The chain is built from TRBV28 and TRBJ1-5, with D maybe TRBD1 (6 bases). Germline CDR1 reads MDHEN; CDR2 reads SYDVKM. V lost 5 bases, J lost 2 bases, and 16 bases lay in between. The CDR3 is made up of 16 amino acids. CDR3 amino acids: CASSKRGAWGNQPQHF. The CDR3 region has the DNA TGTGCCAGCAGTAAACGGGGGGCTTGGGGCAATCAGCCCCAGCATTTT.

The sample holds a few counts of this clonotype. The chain couples TRBV12-3 or TRBV12-4 to TRBJ1-4, with 10 bases lining up with TRBD1. V shed 3 bases, J shed 13 bases, and the junction held 20 bases outside the gene matches. The CDR3 consists of 18 residues. The CDR3 sequence is CASSFFNQYRDRGVRLFF. The CDR3 nucleotides are TGTGCCAGCAGTTTTTTCAACCAATATAGGGACAGGGGCGTCAGACTGTTTTTT.

The chain couples TRBV7-3 to TRBJ1-2; no definite D call. The CDR3 loop spans 16 amino acids. Per germline, CDR1 SGHTA and CDR2 FQGTGA. V was trimmed by 0 bases and J by 8 bases, leaving 19 bases between them. DNA for the CDR3: TGTGCCAGCAGCTTAACCGGGCCCGACTCAATTACCGGCTACACCTTC. Translated: CASSLTGPDSITGYTF.

This clonotype was seen repeatedly, ten times or more. J is TRBJ1-1 and V is TRBV30; no firm D call. CDR3 length: 13 residues. V was trimmed by 4 bases and J by 1 base, leaving 10 bases between them. CDR1 and CDR2 from the germline V gene are GTSNPN and SVGIG (reference sequence). The DNA for the CDR3 is TGTGCCTGGAAGGTGGGTCCGAACACTGAAGCTTTCTTT. Its protein product is CAWKVGPNTEAFF.

This chain uses TRBV5-1 with TRBJ1-1; 7 nucleotides align to TRBD1. The CDR3 is 15 amino acids. Germline loops: CDR1 SGHRS, CDR2 YFSETQ. J was trimmed by 5 bases and V by 2 bases; bases with no gene match: 9. CDR3: CASSFGTDGRTEAFF. The CDR3, as DNA: TGCGCCAGCAGCTTCGGGACAGATGGCCGGACTGAAGCTTTCTTT.

CDR3 coding DNA: TGTGCCAGCAGTGAACCAGGGACAGCCTCTGGGGCCAACGTCCTGACTTTC. Translated, it gives CASSEPGTASGANVLTF. The chain recombines TRBV25-1 with TRBJ2-6, with 7 bases identical to TRBD1. The germline gives CDR1 MGHDK, CDR2 SYGVNS. The J segment lost 0 bases and the V segment lost 2 bases, leaving 4 bases of the junction unmatched. The CDR3 has 17 amino acids.

This clonotype has a handful of counts. CDR3 coding DNA: TGTGCCAGCTCACCCGAGGTTGGGAATCAGCCCCAGCATTTT. Translated, it gives CASSPEVGNQPQHF. The chain links TRBV18 to TRBJ1-5; D unresolved. Germline CDR1 KGHSH, CDR2 LQKENI. CDR3 size: 14 residues. V was clipped by 3 bases and J by 4 bases, with 10 bases between them. The full variable domain, in which reference TRBV18 and TRBJ1-5 provide the parts outside the CDR3, is NAGVMQNPRHLVRRRGQEARLRCSPMKGHSHVYWYRQLPEEGLKFMVYLQKENIIDESGMPKERFSAEFPKEGPSILRIQQVVRGDSAAYFCASSPEVGNQPQHFGDGTRLSIL.

V usage is TRBV5-5 and J usage is TRBJ2-7; the D gene is possibly TRBD2 (5 bases). The CDR3 covers 13 residues. V was cut by 0 bases and J by 4 bases, with 8 bases left in between. Per germline, CDR1 SGHKS and CDR2 YYEKEE (reference sequence). In DNA form, the CDR3 reads TGTGCCAGCAGCTTGGTGGAGGATTACGAGCAGTACTTC. It codes for CASSLVEDYEQYF.

This clonotype was picked up many times. The J gene is TRBJ2-5, the V gene TRBV24-1; D may be TRBD1 (6 bases). The CDR3 is 15 amino acids. V was trimmed by 1 base and J by 0 bases, leaving 8 bases between them. CDR1 is KGHDR, CDR2 SFDVKD, per germline. The CDR3 DNA sequence: TGTGCCACCAGTGATTTATCAGGGGACCAAGAGACCCAGTACTTC. As protein: CATSDLSGDQETQYF.

The genes are TRBV4-2 and TRBJ2-5; possibly TRBD2 for D (6 bases). The length of the CDR3 is 14 residues. Trimming stripped 4 bases from V and 2 bases from J, with 11 bases between. Per germline, CDR1 LGHNA and CDR2 YNFKEQ. The CDR3 spells CASSRGTFQETQYF. In nucleotides, the CDR3 is TGTGCCAGCAGCCGCGGGACTTTTCAAGAGACCCAGTACTTC.

This clonotype occurred many times. Written as DNA, the CDR3 is TGTGCCACCAGCAGCACAGGGACTCCCCGGGAGACCCAGTACTTC. Its translation is CATSSTGTPRETQYF. The chain combines TRBV15 with TRBJ2-5; possibly TRBD1 or TRBD2 for D (6 bases each). The ends were cut back, 3 bases at V and 5 bases at J, with 16 bases in the middle. CDR1 and CDR2 from the germline V gene are LNHNV and YYDKDF (reference sequence). This CDR3 comprises 15 residues.

The chain carries TRBV4-3 and TRBJ2-5; D unresolved. V was cut by 1 base and J by 4 bases, with 7 bases left in between. The CDR3 is 13 amino acids. Germline V lookup: CDR1 LGHNA, CDR2 YSLEER. This CDR3 reads CASSQGVTETQYF. The CDR3 DNA follows: TGCGCCAGCAGCCAAGGAGTAACAGAGACCCAGTACTTC.

The chain uses TRBV10-3 and TRBJ1-3, with D perhaps matching TRBD1 (6 bases). V was shortened by 7 bases and J by 2 bases, with 12 bases between the two germline ends. Germline V gives CDR1 ENHRY, CDR2 SYGVKD. This CDR3 is 14 amino acids long. CDR3 coding DNA: TGTGCCATCATGGGGGGGGCCCCTGGAAACACCATATATTTT. Its protein product is CAIMGGAPGNTIYF.

This clonotype was picked up many times. The V and J genes are TRBV28 and TRBJ1-1; D call uncertain. V was cut by 3 bases and J by 1 base, with 6 bases left in between. Germline CDR1 MDHEN, CDR2 SYDVKM. This CDR3 contains 13 residues. CDR3 amino acids: CASSFNRNTEAFF. For the CDR3, the DNA is TGTGCCAGCAGTTTCAACAGGAACACTGAAGCTTTCTTT.

The chain combines TRBV5-1 with TRBJ1-3; D is uncertain. CDR1 SGHRS and CDR2 YFSETQ come from the germline V gene. The CDR3 covers 18 residues. V was shortened by 0 bases and J by 2 bases, with 18 bases between the two germline ends. CDR3 in amino acids: CASSLAGSEEVPGNTIYF. DNA for the CDR3: TGCGCCAGCAGCTTGGCCGGGAGCGAGGAAGTCCCTGGAAACACCATATATTTT.

The chain employs TRBV20-1 and TRBJ1-2, with TRBD1 identical over 9 bases. This CDR3 spans 16 amino acids. Germline V gene lookup returns CDR1 DFQATT and CDR2 SNEGSKA (reference sequence). V lost 1 base to trimming and J lost 5 bases; unmatched junction nucleotides: 11. This CDR3 reads CSARVREGQGIYGYTF. The DNA for the CDR3 is TGCAGTGCTAGAGTGAGAGAGGGACAGGGAATATATGGCTACACCTTC.

Comments on this clonotype: This may be a read error, as it is one base from a much larger clone. The chain employs TRBV12-3 or TRBV12-4 and TRBJ1-1; D is perhaps TRBD1 (5 bases). The CDR3 is 14 residues long. V was cut by 8 bases and J by 4 bases, with 17 bases left in between. CDR3 coding DNA: TGTGCCAGCCGATATGAGGGGCCGGGCACTGAAGCTTTCTTT. This gives the protein CASRYEGPGTEAFF.

The chain has TRBV24-1 and TRBJ2-1; TRBD2 might be the D (6 bases). Germline CDR1 is KGHDR and CDR2 is SFDVKD. V was clipped by 4 bases and J by 6 bases, with 21 bases between them. This CDR3 is 17 amino acids long. The CDR3 nucleotides read TGTGCCACCAGTGACCCCTCCGACGCGGGATCTGTCAATGAGCAGTTCTTC. Translating it yields CATSDPSDAGSVNEQFF.

For the CDR3, the DNA is TGTGCCAGCAGTTTACTCCCCCGGCTCTCCTACGAGCAGTACTTC. Its translation is CASSLLPRLSYEQYF. The rearrangement links TRBV28 to TRBJ2-7; no clear D. The CDR3 is 15 residues long. Trimming removed 2 bases from V and 0 bases from J, with 11 bases in between. CDR1 is MDHEN, CDR2 SYDVKM, per germline.

This clonotype was detected many times. The chain uses TRBV5-1 and TRBJ1-5; unclear D gene. Between the trimmed V and J ends, which lost 5 bases and 2 bases, there was a span of 14 bases. The CDR3 has 15 residues. Germline V gives CDR1 SGHRS, CDR2 YFSETQ. The CDR3 is CASSVEPGGNQPQHF. CDR3 sequence (DNA): TGCGCCAGCAGTGTCGAACCTGGCGGCAATCAGCCCCAGCATTTT.

This clonotype was counted only a few times. The gene calls are TRBV6-5 and TRBJ2-7, with no clear D. The CDR3 loop spans 14 amino acids. From germline, CDR1 is MNHEY and CDR2 SVGAGI. V was trimmed by 3 bases and J by 7 bases, leaving 16 bases between them. This chain's CDR3 is CASSYSYRYYEQYF. For the CDR3, the DNA is TGTGCCAGCAGTTATAGTTATCGATACTATGAGCAGTACTTC.

There are many counts of this clonotype. The rearrangement joins TRBV11-3 to TRBJ2-5; D is unclear. This CDR3 spans 13 amino acids. Germline assignment: CDR1 SGHNT and CDR2 YENEEA. V lost 3 bases, J lost 1 base, and 6 bases lay in between. This CDR3 is CASSFESQETQYF. The CDR3 DNA reads TGTGCCAGCAGCTTTGAGTCCCAAGAGACCCAGTACTTC.

There are many counts of this clonotype. The rearrangement links TRBV11-2 to TRBJ1-4; a possible D gene is TRBD1 (6 bases). Germline V CDR1 and CDR2: SGHAT, FQNNGV. Trimming took 4 bases from V and 4 from J, leaving 16 bases between them. This CDR3 has 16 residues. CDR3 DNA: TGTGCCAGCAGCTCTGGACAGTACACCGGTAATGAAAAACTGTTTTTT. Protein sequence: CASSSGQYTGNEKLFF.

The sample holds many counts of this clonotype. The J gene is TRBJ2-5, the V gene TRBV7-2; 10 bases agree with TRBD2. CDR3 length: 16 residues. Germline V gene lookup returns CDR1 SGHTA and CDR2 FQGNSA. After removal of 4 bases from V and 3 bases from J, the junction contained 8 bases not matched to a gene. The CDR3, as DNA: TGTGCCAGCAGCTCGATAGGAGCGGGAGGGAAAGAGACCCAGTACTTC. Its translation: CASSSIGAGGKETQYF.

The rearrangement uses TRBV28 and TRBJ1-1; D is uncertain. Germline V gene lookup returns CDR1 MDHEN and CDR2 SYDVKM. CDR3 length equals 12 residues. V was pared by 1 base and J by 8 bases, with 8 bases between. CDR3 bases: TGTGCCAGCAGTTTATCCCGGATAGAAGCTTTCTTT. It specifies CASSLSRIEAFF.

The sample holds many counts of this clonotype. The chain combines TRBV12-3 or TRBV12-4 with TRBJ2-1; D is unresolved. This CDR3 spans 14 amino acids. V lost 4 bases and J lost 5, with 12 bases in between. As DNA, the CDR3 is TGTGCCAGCAGTTCCTCCGGCCACAACAATGAGCAGTTCTTC. Its translation is CASSSSGHNNEQFF.